This is a list of T cell receptor beta chains from one sample in a study of STAT5B mutations in CD4+ large granular lymphocyte leukemia. The repertoire was sequenced with immunoSEQ multiplex PCR; TCRdb's copy has only in-frame clones and lacks some. The table lists about 28,000 clones, more than 70% of them singletons. Sequenced material: CD4+ T cells from blood buffy coats. Every receptor here comes from a human donor in good health. Each CDR3 is given with its conserved first and last residue. D genes are given only for firm matches. Where a row states a size, it is once, few, many or the class of an expanded clone; other rows omit it.

V	J	D	size	CDR3	DNA
TRBV4-3	TRBJ2-1	TRBD1	.	CASTGTESSYNEQFF	TGCGCCAGCACCGGGACAGAAAGCTCCTACAATGAGCAGTTCTTC
TRBV23-1	TRBJ2-7	.	.	CASSQSSSYEQYF	TGCGCCAGCAGTCAAAGCAGCTCCTACGAGCAGTACTTC
TRBV4-1	TRBJ1-3	TRBD1	.	CASSQPPGQGALSGNTIYF	TGCGCCAGCAGCCAGCCCCCGGGACAGGGCGCGTTATCTGGAAACACCATATATTTT
TRBV21-1	TRBJ1-1	.	.	CASGSRESTEAFF	TGTGCCAGCGGGTCCAGGGAGAGCACTGAAGCTTTCTTT
TRBV10-2	TRBJ1-2	TRBD1	.	CASGRQGADYGYTF	TGCGCCAGCGGACGACAGGGGGCTGACTATGGCTACACCTTC
TRBV6-5	TRBJ1-3	.	.	CARAYPRSSGNTIYF	TGTGCCAGAGCCTATCCAAGATCCTCTGGAAACACCATATATTTT
TRBV7-3	TRBJ2-1	.	.	CASSLGGQRRNEQFF	TGTGCCAGCAGCTTAGGAGGGCAGCGGAGGAATGAGCAGTTCTTC
TRBV6-6	TRBJ1-3	.	.	CASSYGAGTTGNTIYF	TGTGCCAGCAGTTACGGCGCCGGGACAACCGGAAACACCATATATTTT
TRBV4-3	TRBJ1-3	TRBD1	once	CASSRTGGNTIYF	TGCGCCAGCAGCCGGACAGGTGGAAACACCATATATTTT
TRBV7-8	TRBJ2-7	TRBD1	.	CATSPRGTGTYEQYF	TGTGCCACGTCCCCTCGGGGGACAGGGACCTACGAGCAGTACTTC
TRBV7-9	TRBJ1-2	.	.	CASTMDGDKDYTF	TGTGCCAGCACCATGGATGGGGACAAGGACTACACCTTC